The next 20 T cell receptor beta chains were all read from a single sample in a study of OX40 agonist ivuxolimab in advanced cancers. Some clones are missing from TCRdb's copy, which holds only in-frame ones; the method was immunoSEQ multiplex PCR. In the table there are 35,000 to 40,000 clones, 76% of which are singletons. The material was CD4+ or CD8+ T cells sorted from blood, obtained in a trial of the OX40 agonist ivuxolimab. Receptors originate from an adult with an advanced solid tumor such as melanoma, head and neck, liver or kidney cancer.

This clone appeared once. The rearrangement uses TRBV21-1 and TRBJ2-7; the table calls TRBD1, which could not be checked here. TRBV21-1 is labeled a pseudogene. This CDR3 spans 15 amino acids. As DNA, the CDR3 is TGTGCCAGCAGCAAAGAGAGGCCGGACACCTACGAGCAGTACGTC. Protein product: CASSKERPDTYEQYV.

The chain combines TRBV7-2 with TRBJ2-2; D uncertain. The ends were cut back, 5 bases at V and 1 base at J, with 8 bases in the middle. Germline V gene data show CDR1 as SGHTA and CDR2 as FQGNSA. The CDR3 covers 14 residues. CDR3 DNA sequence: TGTGCCAGCAGCCCGGACCTGAACACCGGGGAGCTGTTTTTT. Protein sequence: CASSPDLNTGELFF.

CDR3 DNA sequence: TGCGCCAGCCTACGGGGCAGCTCTAGCACAGATACGCAGTATTTT. It encodes CASLRGSSSTDTQYF. The chain has TRBV4-1 and TRBJ2-3; D may correspond to TRBD1 or TRBD2 (5 bases each). Germline V gene data show CDR1 as MGHRA and CDR2 as YSYEKL. The CDR3 spans 15 residues. The germline V and J ends were trimmed by 8 bases and 0 bases, with 15 bases remaining between them.

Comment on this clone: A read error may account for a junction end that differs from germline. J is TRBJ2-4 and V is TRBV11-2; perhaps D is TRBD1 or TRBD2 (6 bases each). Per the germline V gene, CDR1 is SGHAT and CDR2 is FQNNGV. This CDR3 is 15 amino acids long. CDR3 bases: TGTGCCAGCACCTCGGTTTGGGGGGCCGGAAACACTCAGTACTTC. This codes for CASTSVWGAGNTQYF. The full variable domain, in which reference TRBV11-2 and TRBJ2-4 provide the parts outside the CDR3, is EAGVAQSPRYKIIEKRQSVAFWCNPISGHATLYWYQQILGQGPKLLIQFQNNGVVDDSQLPKDRFSAERLKGVDSTLKIQPAKLEDSAVYLCASTSVWGAGNTQYFGAGTRLSVL.

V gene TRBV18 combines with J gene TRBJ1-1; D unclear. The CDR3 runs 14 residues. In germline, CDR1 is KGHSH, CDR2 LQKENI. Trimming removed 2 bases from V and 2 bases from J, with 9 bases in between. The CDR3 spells CASSPAGLNTEAFF. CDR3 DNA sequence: TGTGCCAGCTCACCAGCGGGATTAAACACTGAAGCTTTCTTT.

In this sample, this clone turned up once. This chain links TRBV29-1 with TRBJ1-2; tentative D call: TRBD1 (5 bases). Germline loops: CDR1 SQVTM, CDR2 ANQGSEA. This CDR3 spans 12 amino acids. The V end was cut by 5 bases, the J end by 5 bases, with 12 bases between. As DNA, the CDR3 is TGCAGCGTTCTGGATGGGGGGTATGGCTACACCTTC. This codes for CSVLDGGYGYTF.

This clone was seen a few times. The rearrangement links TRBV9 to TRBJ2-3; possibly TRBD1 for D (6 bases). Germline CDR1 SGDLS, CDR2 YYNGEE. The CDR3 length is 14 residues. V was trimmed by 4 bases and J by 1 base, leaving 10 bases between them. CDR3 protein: CASSTGQRTDTQYF. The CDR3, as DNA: TGTGCCAGCAGCACCGGACAGCGCACAGATACGCAGTATTTT.

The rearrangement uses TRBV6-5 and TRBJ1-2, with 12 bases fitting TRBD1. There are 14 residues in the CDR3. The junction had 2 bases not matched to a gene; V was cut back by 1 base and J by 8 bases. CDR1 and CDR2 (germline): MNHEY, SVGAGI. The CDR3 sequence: CASSYLGQGAGYTF. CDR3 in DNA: TGTGCCAGCAGTTACTTGGGACAGGGGGCGGGCTACACCTTC.

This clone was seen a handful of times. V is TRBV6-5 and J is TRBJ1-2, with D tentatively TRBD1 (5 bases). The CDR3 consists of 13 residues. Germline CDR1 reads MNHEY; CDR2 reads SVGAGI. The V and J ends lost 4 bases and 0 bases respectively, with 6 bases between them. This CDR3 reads CASSLTANYGYTF. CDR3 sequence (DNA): TGTGCCAGCAGTTTGACAGCTAACTATGGCTACACCTTC.

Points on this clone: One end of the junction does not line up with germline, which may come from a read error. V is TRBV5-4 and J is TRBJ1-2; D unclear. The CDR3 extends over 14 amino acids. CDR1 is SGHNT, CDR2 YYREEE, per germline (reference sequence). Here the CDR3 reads CASANDVPGKTYGF. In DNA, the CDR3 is TGTGCCAGCGCAAACGACGTACCAGGAAAGACCTATGGCTTC.

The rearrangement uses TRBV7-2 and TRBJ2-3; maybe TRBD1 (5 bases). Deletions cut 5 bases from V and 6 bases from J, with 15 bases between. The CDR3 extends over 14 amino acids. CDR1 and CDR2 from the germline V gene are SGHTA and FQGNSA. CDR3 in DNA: TGTGCCAGCAGCCTTCTGGGATCAGGGGATACGCAGTATTTT. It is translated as CASSLLGSGDTQYF.

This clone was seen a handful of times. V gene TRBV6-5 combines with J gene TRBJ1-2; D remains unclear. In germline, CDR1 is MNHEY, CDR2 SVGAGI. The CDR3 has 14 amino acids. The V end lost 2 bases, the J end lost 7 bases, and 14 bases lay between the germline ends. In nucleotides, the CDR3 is TGTGCCAGCAGTTACATGTGGTCGGACTTTGGCTACACCTTC. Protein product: CASSYMWSDFGYTF.

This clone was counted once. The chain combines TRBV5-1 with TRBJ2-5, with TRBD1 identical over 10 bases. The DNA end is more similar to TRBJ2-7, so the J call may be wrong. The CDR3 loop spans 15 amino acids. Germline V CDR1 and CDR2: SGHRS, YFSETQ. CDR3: CASSPRQGAAYEQYF. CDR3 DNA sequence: TGCGCCAGCAGCCCTAGACAGGGGGCCGCCTACGAGCAGTACTTC.

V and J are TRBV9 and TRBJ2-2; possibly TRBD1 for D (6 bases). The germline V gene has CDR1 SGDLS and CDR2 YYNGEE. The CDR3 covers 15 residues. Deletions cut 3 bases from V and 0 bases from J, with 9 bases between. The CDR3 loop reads CASSAGQTNTGELFF. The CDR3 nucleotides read TGTGCCAGCAGCGCCGGACAGACGAACACCGGGGAGCTGTTTTTT.

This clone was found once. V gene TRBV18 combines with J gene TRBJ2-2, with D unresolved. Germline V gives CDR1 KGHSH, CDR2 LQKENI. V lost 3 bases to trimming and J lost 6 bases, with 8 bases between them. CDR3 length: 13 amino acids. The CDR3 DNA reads TGTGCCAGCTCACCGCCGGATCCCGGGGAGCTGTTTTTT. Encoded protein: CASSPPDPGELFF.

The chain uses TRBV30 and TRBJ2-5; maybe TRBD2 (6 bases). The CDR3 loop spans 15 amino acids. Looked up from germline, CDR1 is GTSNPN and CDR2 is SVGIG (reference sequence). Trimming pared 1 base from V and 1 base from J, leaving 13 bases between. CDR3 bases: TGTGCCTGGAGTGAAGGGGAGGACCTCCAAGAGACCCAGTACTTC. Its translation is CAWSEGEDLQETQYF.

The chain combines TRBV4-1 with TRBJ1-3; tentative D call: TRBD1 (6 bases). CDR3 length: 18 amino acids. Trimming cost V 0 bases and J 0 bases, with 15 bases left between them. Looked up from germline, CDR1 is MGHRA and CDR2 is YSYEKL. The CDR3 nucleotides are TGCGCCAGCAGCCAAGATGCGGCAGGGGCCCGCTCTGGAAACACCATATATTTT. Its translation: CASSQDAAGARSGNTIYF.

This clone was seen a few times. The CDR3 DNA reads as TGTGCCAGCAGCGTAGTAGCAGGGGTGGGTGAGCAGTTCTTC. It translates to CASSVVAGVGEQFF. The J gene is TRBJ2-1, the V gene TRBV9; D is perhaps TRBD1 (6 bases). The V end lost 0 bases, the J end lost 9 bases, and 13 bases lay between the germline ends. The germline V gene encodes CDR1 SGDLS and CDR2 YYNGEE. The CDR3 totals 14 residues.

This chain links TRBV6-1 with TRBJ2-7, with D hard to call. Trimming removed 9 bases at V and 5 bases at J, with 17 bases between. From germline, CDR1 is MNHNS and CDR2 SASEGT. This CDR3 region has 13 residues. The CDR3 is CASARGVGHEQYV. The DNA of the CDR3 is TGTGCCAGTGCCCGTGGGGTAGGCCACGAGCAGTACGTC.

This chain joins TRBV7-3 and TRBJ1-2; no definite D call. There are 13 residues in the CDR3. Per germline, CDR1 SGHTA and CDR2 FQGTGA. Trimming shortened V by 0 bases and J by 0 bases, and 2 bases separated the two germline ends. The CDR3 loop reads CASSLTANYGYTF. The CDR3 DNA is TGTGCCAGCAGCTTAACTGCTAACTATGGCTACACCTTC.